Listed below are T cell receptor beta chains from one sample, sequenced in a study of technical replicates of blood from a few donors. Assay used: immunoSEQ multiplex PCR; TCRdb lists only in-frame clones, some missing. This table has 70,000 to 95,000 clones, around 95% appearing once. The specimen sequenced was T cells isolated from PBMCs. These receptors all stem from a human donor in good health. CDR3s include the opening cysteine and the closing phenylalanine or tryptophan. The order of the fields is J gene, D gene, V gene, clone size, CDR3 protein, CDR3 DNA. The D gene is left open where the match is weak. Only some rows state a clone size, as once, few, many or a class for expanded clones.

>TRBJ2-7|TRBD1|TRBV9|-
CASSVGQGESYEQYF
TGTGCCAGCAGCGTCGGACAGGGGGAATCCTACGAGCAGTACTTC
>TRBJ2-3|-|TRBV14|-
CASSQQTRVPSDTQYF
TGTGCCAGCAGCCAACAAACGAGGGTCCCCTCAGATACGCAGTATTTT
>TRBJ2-5|-|TRBV9|-
CASSVGIARKEETQYF
TGTGCCAGCAGCGTAGGCATCGCCAGGAAGGAAGAGACCCAGTACTTC
>TRBJ2-2|TRBD2|TRBV19|-
CASTTIAGHTGELFF
TGTGCCAGTACCACTATAGCGGGTCACACCGGGGAGCTGTTTTTT
>TRBJ2-2|TRBD2|TRBV9|-
CASSVGLAGETNTGELFF
TGTGCCAGCAGCGTCGGACTAGCGGGGGAGACGAACACCGGGGAGCTGTTTTTT
>TRBJ2-7|-|TRBV19|-
CASSIAGFYEQYF
TGTGCCAGTAGTATTGCAGGATTCTACGAGCAGTACTTC
>TRBJ1-2|-|TRBV7-2|-
CASSPQQGRYGYTF
TGTGCCAGCAGCCCCCAGCAGGGGAGATATGGCTACACCTTC
>TRBJ2-3|-|TRBV7-6|-
CASSSSLTDTQYF
TGTGCCAGCAGCTCGTCCCTCACAGATACGCAGTATTTT
>TRBJ2-7|-|TRBV9|-
CASSVGVGGSYEQYF
TGTGCCAGCAGCGTAGGGGTGGGGGGCTCCTACGAGCAGTACTTC
>TRBJ1-2|TRBD1|TRBV7-9|-
CASSYWTGEGPNYGYTF
TGTGCCAGCAGCTATTGGACAGGGGAGGGACCTAACTATGGCTACACCTTC
>TRBJ1-1|-|TRBV30|few
CAWRGRVAPGAFF
TGTGCCTGGAGAGGTAGAGTAGCCCCGGGGGCTTTCTTT
>TRBJ2-7|TRBD2|TRBV5-1|-
CASSLALAGVTYEQYF
TGCGCCAGCAGCTTGGCTCTAGCGGGGGTGACTTACGAGCAGTACTTC
>TRBJ2-7|TRBD1|TRBV29-1|-
CSVEGYRGSYEQYF
TGCAGCGTTGAAGGTTACAGGGGATCGTACGAGCAGTACTTC
>TRBJ2-1|TRBD1|TRBV6-5|once
CASSYAIRTGPGEQFF
TGTGCCAGCAGTTACGCAATCCGGACAGGGCCTGGGGAGCAGTTCTTC
>TRBJ1-1|-|TRBV4-1|-
CASSPGGAMYEAFF
TGCGCCAGCAGCCCCGGGGGGGCGATGTATGAAGCTTTCTTT
>TRBJ2-1|-|TRBV10-3|-
CAISEPGGGLNEQFF
TGTGCCATCAGTGAACCGGGGGGCGGACTCAATGAGCAGTTCTTC
>TRBJ1-5|-|TRBV28|-
CASSLYDRSNQPQHF
TGTGCCAGCAGTTTATACGACAGGAGCAATCAGCCCCAGCATTTT
>TRBJ2-1|-|TRBV9|once
CASSVSDNEQFF
TGTGCCAGCAGCGTAAGCGACAATGAGCAGTTCTTC
>TRBJ2-7|-|TRBV7-9|-
CASSLVSPGEQYF
TGTGCCAGCAGCTTAGTTTCCCCGGGCGAGCAGTACTTC
>TRBJ2-3|-|TRBV6-5|-
CASSYKRSTDTQYF
TGTGCCAGCAGTTACAAACGGAGCACAGATACGCAGTATTTT
>TRBJ2-2|TRBD2|TRBV9|-
CASSVLTSGGANTGELFF
TGTGCCAGCAGCGTTTTGACTAGCGGGGGGGCCAACACCGGGGAGCTGTTTTTT
>TRBJ1-1|-|TRBV27|-
CASSFGQSTEAFF
TGTGCCAGCAGTTTCGGACAGTCCACTGAAGCTTTCTTT
>TRBJ2-7|-|TRBV12-5|-
CASGPGTHYEQYF
TGTGCTAGTGGTCCCGGGACACATTACGAGCAGTACTTC
>TRBJ2-2|TRBD2|TRBV5-1|once
CASNGGDGELFF
TGCGCCAGCAACGGGGGGGACGGGGAGCTGTTTTTT
>TRBJ2-1|TRBD1|TRBV9|-
CASSESGQLGSEQFF
TGTGCCAGCAGCGAATCGGGACAGCTAGGATCTGAGCAGTTCTTC
>TRBJ1-5|-|TRBV6-1|-
CASSELYSNQPQHF
TGTGCCAGCAGTGAACTGTATAGCAATCAGCCCCAGCATTTT
>TRBJ2-3|TRBD1|TRBV18|-
CASSTRDSSTDTQYF
TGTGCCAGCTCAACCCGGGACAGTAGCACAGATACGCAGTATTTT
>TRBJ2-5|-|TRBV5-5|-
CASSLGATNLFETQYF
TGTGCCAGCAGCTTAGGGGCCACCAACCTTTTTGAGACCCAGTACTTC
>TRBJ2-3|-|TRBV18|-
CASSPPGDDTQYF
TGTGCCAGCTCACCTCCGGGGGATGATACGCAGTATTTT
>TRBJ1-3|-|TRBV19|-
CASSIWWDLAPGNTIYF
TGTGCCAGTAGTATATGGTGGGACTTAGCGCCTGGAAACACCATATATTTT
>TRBJ2-6|-|TRBV6-5|few
CASAPRSGANVLTF
TGTGCCAGCGCGCCACGGTCTGGGGCCAACGTCCTGACTTTC